Shown below are 7 T cell receptor beta chains from a single sample sequenced in a study of long-term antiretroviral therapy in people with HIV. Sequencing relied on immunoSEQ assay v3.0, run at survey level. This table comes from immunoSEQ multiplex PCR, and its TCRdb copy is limited to in-frame clones, with some not included. Of tens of thousands of clones in the sample, almost 97% were seen once. Sequenced material: unsorted PBMCs, taken 6.9 years after starting antiretroviral therapy. These receptors came from a man aged 30 to 45 with HIV.

The chain recombines TRBV7-9 with TRBJ1-4; TRBD1 aligns across 7 bases. The CDR3 has 15 amino acids. CDR1 and CDR2 (germline): SEHNR, FQNEAQ (reference sequence). J gave up 4 bases and V 1 base, and 3 bases lay outside the gene matches. CDR3 region: CASSLGDSFNEKLFF. The CDR3 coding sequence is TGTGCCAGCAGCTTAGGGGACAGTTTTAATGAAAAACTGTTTTTT.

The chain carries TRBV7-6 and TRBJ1-2; D is undetermined. CDR3 size: 13 residues. The germline V gene has CDR1 SGHVS and CDR2 FNYEAQ. V was trimmed by 4 bases and J by 9 bases, leaving 15 bases between them. The CDR3 DNA sequence: TGTGCCAGCAGCTCCCTACCTCGTGAGCGCTACACCTTC. It translates to CASSSLPRERYTF.

The rearrangement links TRBV2 to TRBJ1-5; D perhaps matches TRBD1 (5 bases). The CDR3 contains 16 residues. The V end lost 3 bases, the J end lost 6 bases, and 18 bases lay between the germline ends. CDR1 is SNHLY, CDR2 FYNNEI, per germline. The CDR3 here is CASSETPYRQTQPQHF. DNA for the CDR3: TGTGCCAGCAGTGAGACCCCGTACCGACAGACTCAGCCCCAGCATTTT.

The CDR3 DNA reads as TGTGCCAGCGCGAGAGACAGCAATCAGCCCCAGCATTTT. It is translated as CASARDSNQPQHF. The chain links TRBV7-3 to TRBJ1-5; D not resolved. The CDR3 runs to 13 residues. V lost 8 bases to trimming and J lost 1 base, with 9 bases between them. Germline V CDR1 and CDR2: SGHTA, FQGTGA.

The V call is TRBV11-1, the J call TRBJ2-7; D is unclear. In germline, CDR1 is SGHAT, CDR2 FQDESV (reference sequence). V was clipped by 1 base and J by 0 bases, with 10 bases between them. The CDR3 runs to 15 residues. The CDR3 DNA reads TGTGCCAGCAGCTTAGGGTGGGATGCCTCCTACGAGCAGTACTTC. Translating it yields CASSLGWDASYEQYF.

This clone was detected only once. The V call is TRBV19, the J call TRBJ1-4; D not certain. The germline gives CDR1 LNHDA, CDR2 SQIVND (reference sequence). Trimming took off 5 bases at V and 6 bases at J, with 13 bases between the two ends. The CDR3 consists of 14 residues. The CDR3 sequence is CASSQAPGDEKLFF. The DNA of the CDR3 is TGTGCCAGTAGTCAAGCCCCCGGGGATGAAAAACTGTTTTTT.

The CDR3: CASRTRGGVDTGELFF. The CDR3, as DNA: TGTGCCAGCCGAACACGGGGGGGGGTGGACACCGGGGAGCTGTTTTTT. The V call is TRBV19, the J call TRBJ2-2; 8 bases line up with TRBD2. Germline trimming cut 9 bases from V and 3 bases from J; bases unmatched to any gene: 12. CDR3 length: 16 residues. Germline V CDR1 and CDR2: LNHDA, SQIVND (reference sequence).